Listed below are T cell receptor beta chains from one sample, sequenced in a study of blood T cell repertoires in COVID-19. The repertoire was sequenced with immunoSEQ multiplex PCR; TCRdb's copy has only in-frame clones and lacks some. Seen here are approximately 300,000 clones, 80% to 90% observed once, and the top ten hold about 1.2%. Sequencing used peripheral blood. Receptors were obtained from a woman aged 50 to 60 with acute or convalescent COVID-19. Each CDR3 is given with its conserved first and last residue. Each record gives: J gene, V gene, clone size, D gene, CDR3 DNA, CDR3 protein. A D gene is named only where the DNA matches it firmly. Clone size is not always given. Where it is, it says once, few, many or a class for expanded clones.

TRBJ1-2,TRBV6-5,NA,TRBD1,TGTGCCAGCAGTTATTCGGACCGGACAGGGAAAAGCTCCTTC,CASSYSDRTGKSSF
TRBJ2-5,TRBV7-2,NA,TRBD1,TGTGCCAGCAGCTCTCTTTCAGGGGGCTATGAGACCCAGTACTTC,CASSSLSGGYETQYF
TRBJ1-6,TRBV18,NA,TRBD1,TGTGCCAGCTCACCACTGGAATCCCCAGGACAGGACTCACCCCTCCACTTT,CASSPLESPGQDSPLHF
TRBJ2-7,TRBV6-2/TRBV6-3,NA,TRBD2,TGTGCCAGCAGTTACCAAGCGGGAGGGCGCCACGAGCAGTACTTC,CASSYQAGGRHEQYF
TRBJ1-1,TRBV18,NA,NA,TGTGCCAGCTCACCCACGACAGGCTCCCTCACTGAAGCTTTCTTT,CASSPTTGSLTEAFF
TRBJ1-1,TRBV11-1,many,NA,TGTGCCAGCAGCTTAGTGGGGGGCACTGAAGCTTTCTTT,CASSLVGGTEAFF
TRBJ2-1,TRBV2,NA,TRBD1,TGTGCCAGCACCGGACAGGGTGAAGGTGAGCAGTTCTTC,CASTGQGEGEQFF
TRBJ2-1,TRBV28,NA,TRBD2,TGTGCCAGCAGTTCCCCTAGCGGTGAGACCTACAATGAGCAGTTCTTC,CASSSPSGETYNEQFF
TRBJ2-2,TRBV7-7,NA,NA,TGTGCCAGCAGCTTAGGAGCGGCGAACACCGGGGAGCTGTTTTTT,CASSLGAANTGELFF
TRBJ2-5,TRBV10-3,NA,NA,TGTGCCATCAGTGTGAGAACCCCTCCCGAGACCCAGTACTTC,CAISVRTPPETQYF
TRBJ2-1,TRBV5-1,NA,TRBD2,TGCGCCAGCAGTATGGGACTAGCGGGACTTGAGCAGTTCTTC,CASSMGLAGLEQFF
TRBJ2-2,TRBV5-1,once,TRBD2,TGCGCCAGCAGCTCCCTGGGAGCGGGAGGTTCCGGGGAGCTGTTTTTT,CASSSLGAGGSGELFF
TRBJ2-3,TRBV19,NA,TRBD1,TGTGCCAGTAGTTCCAACAGGGGTAACACAGATACGCAGTATTTT,CASSSNRGNTDTQYF
TRBJ2-5,TRBV5-1,NA,TRBD2,TGCGCCAGCAGCTCTCTAGCGGGGGGGCCCGAGACCCAGTACTTC,CASSSLAGGPETQYF
TRBJ1-2,TRBV6-2/TRBV6-3,NA,NA,TGTGCCAGCAGCGACCTTCAGGGGAAGGACTATGGCTACACCTTC,CASSDLQGKDYGYTF
TRBJ2-5,TRBV10-3,NA,TRBD1,TGTGCCATCAGCAAGGACAGGGACGAGACCCAGTACTTC,CAISKDRDETQYF
TRBJ2-3,TRBV7-8,NA,TRBD2,TGTGCCAGCAGCTCGGGCGGGGGGGCCACCAAGTATTTT,CASSSGGGATKYF
TRBJ1-2,TRBV19,NA,TRBD1,TGTGCCAGTAGTAAATCCCGGACAGGGCCCTACTATGGCTACACCTTC,CASSKSRTGPYYGYTF
TRBJ1-1,TRBV18,NA,NA,TGTGCCAGCTCACCTCAACCGGGAGGGTCCCCCAACACTGAAGCTTTCTTT,CASSPQPGGSPNTEAFF
TRBJ2-3,TRBV7-9,NA,NA,TGTGCCAGCAGCCCCGAACTTCACGGTCCGGGCACAGATACGCAGTATTTT,CASSPELHGPGTDTQYF
TRBJ1-5,TRBV30,NA,TRBD1,TGTGCCTGGAGTGTAGGGGGTACAGGGGATCAGCCCCAGCATTTT,CAWSVGGTGDQPQHF